The 5 T cell receptor beta chains given below trace back to one sample, sequenced in a study of blood T cell repertoires in COVID-19. Using immunoSEQ multiplex PCR, the repertoire was profiled, and TCRdb retains in-frame clones only, with some absent. Of about 320,000 clones in the sample, 86% were seen once. Source material: peripheral blood. The receptors shown here come from a woman in her fifties or sixties with acute or convalescent COVID-19.

The chain carries TRBV5-4 and TRBJ2-5, with TRBD2 identical over 12 bases. This CDR3 has 16 amino acids. Germline CDR1 SGHNT, CDR2 YYREEE (reference sequence). With V trimmed by 4 bases and J by 5 bases, 9 bases remained unmatched. CDR3 protein: CASSTRLAGVLETQYF. CDR3 coding DNA: TGTGCCAGCAGCACCAGACTAGCGGGAGTTCTCGAGACCCAGTACTTC.

The rearrangement links TRBV24-1 to TRBJ2-1, with D possibly matching TRBD1 (5 bases). The CDR3 loop spans 17 amino acids. Germline V gene sequence: CDR1 KGHDR, CDR2 SFDVKD. Trimming removed 4 bases at V and 0 bases at J, with 15 bases between. CDR3 in amino acids: CATSDLDRRSSYNEQFF. CDR3 sequence (DNA): TGTGCCACCAGTGACCTCGACAGACGTAGCTCCTACAATGAGCAGTTCTTC.

V is TRBV3-1 (or the pseudogene TRBV3-2) and J is TRBJ2-1, with TRBD2 matching over 10 bases. There are 16 residues in the CDR3. V was pared by 6 bases and J by 6 bases, with 11 bases of the junction left unmatched. CDR1 LGHDT and CDR2 YNNKEL come from the germline V gene (reference sequence). This CDR3 is CASRRTTSGKVNEQFF. In DNA, the CDR3 is TGTGCCAGCAGACGAACTACTAGCGGGAAAGTCAATGAGCAGTTCTTC.

The V gene is TRBV19, the J gene TRBJ1-4, with TRBD1 as a possible D gene (5 bases). Germline V CDR1 and CDR2: LNHDA, SQIVND (reference sequence). This CDR3 spans 14 amino acids. V was shortened by 5 bases and J by 4 bases, with 11 bases between the two germline ends. CDR3 coding DNA: TGTGCCAGTAGTGCTGTGGGGCTTAATGAAAAACTGTTTTTT. Translation: CASSAVGLNEKLFF.

The chain has TRBV27 and TRBJ2-7; 7 bases map to TRBD1. Germline-derived CDR1 and CDR2 are MNHEY and SMNVEV (reference sequence). The CDR3 length is 14 residues. Trimming at V came to 2 bases and at J to 2 bases, leaving 3 bases not matched to a gene. This chain's CDR3 is CASSLDGTAYEQYF. The CDR3 nucleotides read TGTGCCAGCAGTTTAGACGGGACAGCCTACGAGCAGTACTTC.